Following are 28 T cell receptor beta chains from one sample sequenced in a study of CD8 T cells in ankylosing spondylitis. In TCRdb, the 5' RACE reads were re-called with MiXCR into one record per CDR3 protein. The data contain 200,000 to 250,000 distinct CDR3 sequences, approximately 10% of them singletons. Sequenced input: blood, either unsorted or a sorted T cell fraction (not recorded which). The receptors shown here come from a male donor with ankylosing spondylitis or in good health (not recorded which).

Ten or more counts support this clonotype. CDR3 sequence: CSAAGTATNYGYTF. The CDR3 nucleotides read TGCAGTGCAGCCGGGACAGCGACTAACTATGGCTACACCTTC. The chain couples TRBV20-1 to TRBJ1-2, with 7 bases fitting TRBD1. CDR3 length equals 14 residues. J was trimmed by 0 bases and V by 6 bases; bases with no gene match: 7. Per the germline V gene, CDR1 is DFQATT and CDR2 is SNEGSKA (reference sequence).

In nucleotides, the CDR3 is TGTGCCAGCAGTTTAGGCCCAGGGACGAAACAGTCCTACGAGCAGTACTTC. This codes for CASSLGPGTKQSYEQYF. The rearrangement links TRBV28 to TRBJ2-7, with D possibly called TRBD1 or TRBD2 (5 bases each). The CDR3 is made up of 17 amino acids. The germline gives CDR1 MDHEN, CDR2 SYDVKM. Trimming removed 2 bases at V and 1 base at J, with 18 bases between.

This clonotype was detected many times. This chain joins TRBV20-1 and TRBJ2-1; D is possibly TRBD2 (6 bases). With 0 bases removed from V and 5 bases from J, the gap between germline ends came to 14 bases. The CDR3 covers 15 residues. Germline lookup yields CDR1 DFQATT and CDR2 SNEGSKA (reference sequence). CDR3 sequence reads: CSAREWSGRDNEQFF. The CDR3 DNA is TGCAGTGCTAGAGAATGGAGCGGGCGCGACAATGAGCAGTTCTTC.

This clonotype appeared a few times. CDR3 sequence (DNA): TGTGCCAGCAGGCCCCGGGGATACTATGGCTACACCTTC. Amino acid sequence: CASRPRGYYGYTF. The chain joins TRBV6-1 to TRBJ1-2; D not certain. CDR1 and CDR2 from the germline V gene are MNHNS and SASEGT. Trimming stripped 6 bases from V and 3 bases from J, with 11 bases between. This CDR3 has 13 residues.

The CDR3 DNA follows: TGTGCCAGCAGTTTGTACGGCATCGGGGAGCTGTTTTTT. It encodes CASSLYGIGELFF. J is TRBJ2-2 and V is TRBV12-3 or TRBV12-4, with D unclear. The germline V and J ends were trimmed by 3 bases and 7 bases, with 9 bases remaining between them. The CDR3 contains 13 residues.

The table lists this clonotype with many counts. This rearrangement joins TRBV5-1 to TRBJ2-3; the match to TRBD1 covers 12 bases. The CDR3 has 15 amino acids. Germline assignment: CDR1 SGHRS and CDR2 YFSETQ. The V segment lost 5 bases and the J segment 4 bases; nucleotides outside the gene matches: 5. CDR3 DNA: TGCGCCAGCAGAAACGGGGACAGGGGGCCAGATACGCAGTATTTT. Translated, it gives CASRNGDRGPDTQYF.

Notes on this clonotype: Possible read error: a much larger clone is one base away. As DNA, the CDR3 is TGCGCCAACAGCTATGGACATGCAGAAGGCGGGGAGCTGTTTTTT. Encoded protein: CANSYGHAEGGELFF. J is TRBJ2-2 and V is TRBV5-1, with a weak D call TRBD1 (5 bases). CDR1 and CDR2 from the germline V gene are SGHRS and YFSETQ. This CDR3 has 15 amino acids.

For this clonotype: One end of the junction fails to match germline, which may point to a read error. The rearrangement joins TRBV12-3 or TRBV12-4 to TRBJ2-5, with TRBD1 matching 11 bases. This CDR3 has 15 amino acids. The CDR3 DNA reads as TGTGGCAGCAGTGGATCCGGGACAGGGGGAGAGACCCAGTACTTC. Translating gives CGSSGSGTGGETQYF.

This clonotype was counted many times. The chain couples TRBV24-1 to TRBJ2-1; D is possibly TRBD2 (5 bases). The germline gives CDR1 KGHDR, CDR2 SFDVKD. V was clipped by 4 bases and J by 7 bases, with 25 bases between them. The CDR3 covers 18 residues. CDR3 in DNA: TGTGCCACCAGTGACCCCGCTAAAGTGTTGGGAGATGGGAATGAGCAGTTCTTC. This encodes CATSDPAKVLGDGNEQFF.

The chain links TRBV6-1 to TRBJ2-3, with TRBD2 matching 9 bases. The trim removed 6 bases at V and 3 bases at J, leaving 7 bases unmatched. Germline CDR1 and CDR2: MNHNS and SASEGT. The CDR3 contains 15 residues. In nucleotides, the CDR3 is TGTGCCAGCAGGCAGGGACTAGCTGTTACAGATACGCAGTATTTT. Translated, it gives CASRQGLAVTDTQYF.

This clonotype was recorded many times. The V call is TRBV7-8, the J call TRBJ2-7, with D uncertain. CDR3 size: 16 residues. The V gene's germline CDR1 is SGHVS and CDR2 FQNEAQ. V gave up 1 base and J gave up 1 base, with 14 bases separating them. The CDR3 coding sequence is TGTGCCAGCAGCTTAGTTGAAGGGTCCCTATCCTACGAGCAGTACTTC. Amino acids: CASSLVEGSLSYEQYF.

The table lists this clonotype with many counts. The missing conserved phenylalanine or tryptophan at the end of this CDR3 makes a read error likely. The DNA is omitted, as the CDR3 cannot be located on it reliably, and the CDR3 follows TCRdb's listing. The gene calls are TRBV5-1 and TRBJ2-7. The CDR3 has 10 amino acids, counting both end residues. The germline V gene encodes CDR1 SGHRS and CDR2 YFSETQ. The CDR3 reads CASSVVDLRS.

The sample holds many counts of this clonotype. The CDR3 DNA sequence: TGTGCCAGCAGGGTAGAGGGGGGGAGCACCGGGGAGCTGTTTTTT. It translates to CASRVEGGSTGELFF. The V gene is TRBV27, the J gene TRBJ2-2, with D possibly matching TRBD2 (7 bases). The CDR3 is 15 amino acids. The germline gives CDR1 MNHEY, CDR2 SMNVEV (reference sequence). The V end lost 6 bases, the J end lost 4 bases, and 15 bases lay between the germline ends.

V usage is TRBV3-1 and J usage is TRBJ1-3; perhaps TRBD1 as D (5 bases). The CDR3 loop spans 18 amino acids. CDR1 LGHDT and CDR2 YNNKEL come from the germline V gene (reference sequence). V lost 4 bases and J lost 4, with 23 bases in between. CDR3 bases: TGTGCCAGCAGCCCTACCTCTGGGGCGAACCTGGGGGGAAACACCATATATTTT. This gives the protein CASSPTSGANLGGNTIYF.

The chain links TRBV6-5 to TRBJ2-2; 10 bases fit TRBD1. The trim removed 4 bases at V and 7 bases at J, leaving 9 bases unmatched. CDR3 length: 16 residues. Germline-derived CDR1 and CDR2 are MNHEY and SVGAGI. The CDR3 reads CASSSPGTGDGGELFF. In DNA, the CDR3 is TGTGCCAGCAGTTCCCCCGGGACAGGGGACGGCGGGGAGCTGTTTTTT.

This clonotype occurred many times. The chain recombines TRBV12-3 or TRBV12-4 with TRBJ2-2, with a possible D match to TRBD2 (7 bases). The CDR3 has 14 residues. V lost 5 bases and J 7 bases, leaving 14 bases between the germline ends. CDR3 loop: CASSPGGPSGELFF. In DNA, the CDR3 is TGTGCCAGCAGTCCCGGGGGGCCGAGCGGGGAGCTGTTTTTT.

This clonotype has at least ten counts. The J gene is TRBJ2-2, the V gene TRBV20-1; perhaps D is TRBD1 or TRBD2 (5 bases each). V lost 7 bases and J lost 0, with 9 bases in between. There are 13 residues in the CDR3. CDR1 and CDR2 (germline): DFQATT, SNEGSKA (reference sequence). CDR3 amino acids: CSGGGPNTGELFF. For the CDR3, the DNA is TGCAGTGGGGGCGGGCCGAACACCGGGGAGCTGTTTTTT.

This clonotype was counted only a few times. The chain recombines TRBV12-3 or TRBV12-4 with TRBJ2-3, with D tentatively TRBD1 or TRBD2 (6 bases each). V lost 3 bases and J lost 7, with 20 bases in between. The CDR3 has 16 residues. CDR3 DNA: TGTGCCAGCAGTTTTAGAGGGGGGCCCCGCGGGAATACGCAGTATTTT. Translated: CASSFRGGPRGNTQYF.

This clonotype was detected many times. V and J are TRBV7-9 and TRBJ1-1; the D gene is possibly TRBD1 (6 bases). There are 14 residues in the CDR3. Trimming took 3 bases from V and 4 from J, leaving 12 bases between them. CDR1 and CDR2 (germline): SEHNR, FQNEAQ (reference sequence). The CDR3 sequence: CASSFTGLGTEAFF. CDR3 coding DNA: TGTGCCAGCAGCTTTACAGGGCTAGGCACTGAAGCTTTCTTT. The full variable domain, with the rest looked up from reference TRBV7-9 and TRBJ1-1, is DTGVSQNPRHKITKRGQNVTFRCDPISEHNRLYWYRQTLGQGPEFLTYFQNEAQLEKSRLLSDRFSAERPKGSFSTLEIQRTEQGDSAMYLCASSFTGLGTEAFFGQGTRLTVV.

This clonotype came up many times. The rearrangement links TRBV7-9 to TRBJ1-1, with D perhaps TRBD1 (6 bases). The CDR3 totals 14 residues. CDR1 and CDR2 (germline): SEHNR, FQNEAQ (reference sequence). Trimming pared 5 bases from V and 6 bases from J, leaving 16 bases between. CDR3 amino acids: CASSQVTGKAEAFF. DNA for the CDR3: TGTGCCAGCAGCCAGGTTACAGGGAAAGCTGAAGCTTTCTTT.

In its sample, this clonotype was seen many times. This chain uses TRBV5-1 with TRBJ2-5; 8 bases align to TRBD2. Trimming took 7 bases from V and 4 from J; bases not matched to a gene: 12. Germline V lookup: CDR1 SGHRS, CDR2 YFSETQ. This CDR3 is 15 amino acids long. As DNA, the CDR3 is TGCGCCAGCCACCTTGGGCCGGGAGGGTCAGAGACCCAGTACTTC. This translates into CASHLGPGGSETQYF.

The sample holds one count of this clonotype. V and J are TRBV7-2 and TRBJ2-7; TRBD2 matches 7 bases. The CDR3 is 16 amino acids. Germline values: CDR1 SGHTA, CDR2 FQGNSA. V lost 2 bases, J lost 1 base, and 8 bases stayed unmatched. DNA for the CDR3: TGTGCCAGCAGCTTACCAGCGGGGATTGAATCCTACGAGCAGTACTTC. This gives the protein CASSLPAGIESYEQYF. The variable domain in full, completed from reference TRBV7-2 and TRBJ2-7, reads GAGVSQSPSNKVTEKGKDVELRCDPISGHTALYWYRQSLGQGLEFLIYFQGNSAPDKSGLPSDRFSAERTGGSVSTLTIQRTQQEDSAVYLCASSLPAGIESYEQYFGPGTRLTVT.

This chain uses TRBV28 with TRBJ2-1; possibly TRBD1 or TRBD2 for D (5 bases each). The CDR3 covers 17 residues. The V end lost 5 bases, the J end lost 0 bases, and 17 bases lay between the germline ends. Germline V gene sequence: CDR1 MDHEN, CDR2 SYDVKM. The CDR3 reads CASSPPGGGSSYNEQFF. CDR3 in DNA: TGTGCCAGCAGTCCACCCGGTGGGGGTAGCTCCTACAATGAGCAGTTCTTC.

This clonotype was recorded at least ten times. The chain employs TRBV9 and TRBJ2-2, with D perhaps given as TRBD1 or TRBD2 (5 bases each). Trimming removed 0 bases from V and 4 bases from J, with 7 bases in between. The CDR3 sequence is 14 residues long. Germline V lookup: CDR1 SGDLS, CDR2 YYNGEE. This chain's CDR3 is CASSVDGATGELFF. The CDR3 DNA reads TGTGCCAGCAGCGTAGACGGGGCCACCGGGGAGCTGTTTTTT.

In this sample, this clonotype turned up many times. The rearrangement links TRBV11-1 to TRBJ2-5; tentatively, D is TRBD1 (6 bases). This CDR3 region has 20 residues. V dropped 4 bases and J dropped 0 bases, with 27 bases sitting between them. Germline assignment: CDR1 SGHAT and CDR2 FQDESV (reference sequence). CDR3 DNA sequence: TGTGCCAGCAGCTCCCGAACCCTCCAACCGTCGACAGGCTACCAAGAGACCCAGTACTTC. It is translated as CASSSRTLQPSTGYQETQYF. Supplemented by reference TRBV11-1 and TRBJ2-5, the full variable domain reads EAEVAQSPRYKITEKSQAVAFWCDPISGHATLYWYRQILGQGPELLVQFQDESVVDDSQLPKDRFSAERLKGVDSTLKIQPAELGDSAMYLCASSSRTLQPSTGYQETQYFGPGTRLLVL.

This clonotype showed up just a few times. The rearrangement links TRBV27 to TRBJ2-1, with TRBD2 identical over 7 bases. The CDR3 has 13 amino acids. Germline assignment: CDR1 MNHEY and CDR2 SMNVEV (reference sequence). V dropped 5 bases and J dropped 12; count of bases not matched to a gene: 10. CDR3 DNA: TGTGCCAGCAGTCCCCTTGGACTAGGTTGGCAGTTCTTC. Its translation: CASSPLGLGWQFF.

This clonotype was counted at least ten times. The V gene is TRBV3-1, the J gene TRBJ1-5; D remains unclear. This CDR3 comprises 17 residues. The V gene lost 2 bases and the J gene lost 4 bases, with 18 bases spanning the gap. CDR1 and CDR2 (germline): LGHDT, YNNKEL (reference sequence). The CDR3 DNA is TGTGCCAGCAGCCAAACCCCCCGGGAGGCCGGGAATCAGCCCCAGCATTTT. It codes for CASSQTPREAGNQPQHF.

V is TRBV7-3 and J is TRBJ1-1, with D perhaps TRBD1 (6 bases). Trimming left V 4 bases short and J 0 bases short, with 15 bases between. Germline V gene data show CDR1 as SGHTA and CDR2 as FQGTGA. The CDR3 runs to 16 residues. The CDR3 loop is CASSSHRTDVNTEAFF. The CDR3 DNA reads TGTGCCAGCAGCTCCCATCGGACAGACGTGAACACTGAAGCTTTCTTT.